This is a list of T cell receptor beta chains from one sample in a study of post-analysis software for immune sequencing data. TCRdb analysed the PCR reads with MiXCR anew, one entry per CDR3 protein. Of hundreds of thousands of distinct CDR3 sequences in the sample, over 35% were seen once. Material: blood. All receptors come from a girl aged 5 to 17 with multiple sclerosis. CDR3s include the opening cysteine and the closing phenylalanine or tryptophan. D genes are given only for firm matches. Some rows have no size entry. The others give once, few or many, or a class for an expanded clone.

TRBJ2-1 | . | . | TRBV5-1 | TGCGCCAGCAGCTTGGAGGGTACGGGAGCCTACAATGAGCAGTTCTTC | CASSLEGTGAYNEQFF
TRBJ1-5 | . | TRBD1 | TRBV7-9 | TGTGCCAGCAGCTCGGACAGGGGTAATCAGCCCCAGCATTTT | CASSSDRGNQPQHF
TRBJ2-7 | few | TRBD2 | TRBV4-3 | TGCGCCAGCAGCCAGGGCCAGGGGACTAGCGGGCAATACGAGCAGTACTTC | CASSQGQGTSGQYEQYF
TRBJ2-3 | few | . | TRBV7-9 | TGTGCCAGCAGCCCCCACCGCGCTAGCACAGATACGCAGTATTTT | CASSPHRASTDTQYF
TRBJ1-6 | . | TRBD1 | TRBV20-1 | TGCAGTGCTCTGAGGGGACAGGGTCGATCACCCCTCCACTTT | CSALRGQGRSPLHF
TRBJ2-7 | . | TRBD2 | TRBV4-3 | TGCGCCAGCAGCCAAGATCCTAGCGGGAGATCCTACGAGCAGTACTTC | CASSQDPSGRSYEQYF
TRBJ2-7 | . | TRBD1 | TRBV10-3 | TGTGCCATCAGGGACAGGACCCTCGCCTACGAGCAGTACTTC | CAIRDRTLAYEQYF
TRBJ2-1 | . | TRBD2 | TRBV7-3 | TGTGCCAGCAGCTTAATCCCAGCGGGGGGTGACAATGAGCAGTTCTTC | CASSLIPAGGDNEQFF
TRBJ2-1 | . | . | TRBV7-3 | TGTGCCAGCAGCATCGCGAATAACTACAATGAGCAGTTCTTC | CASSIANNYNEQFF
TRBJ2-1 | many | TRBD1 | TRBV5-6 | TGTGCCAGCAGAACCGGGACAGGGTACAATGAGCAGTTCTTC | CASRTGTGYNEQFF
TRBJ2-3 | . | . | TRBV20-1 | TGCAGTGCCTGGCCCCGGGACAAACTCACAGATACGCAGTATTTT | CSAWPRDKLTDTQYF
TRBJ2-1 | few | TRBD2 | TRBV5-1 | TGCGCCAGCAGTCGTACCGGGACTAGCGGGAGCCTATCCTACAATGAGCAGTTCTTC | CASSRTGTSGSLSYNEQFF
TRBJ1-5 | . | TRBD1 | TRBV11-2 | TGTGCCAGCAGCTTGGCACAGGGGGTCTTCCAGCATTTT | CASSLAQGVFQHF
TRBJ2-7 | . | . | TRBV28 | TGTGCCAGTAGGACAGAGCCGCCGAGCTCCTACGAGCAGTACTTC | CASRTEPPSSYEQYF
TRBJ2-3 | . | . | TRBV28 | TGTGCCAGCAGTTTCGGCATGGTGGCAGGTACGCAGTATTTT | CASSFGMVAGTQYF
TRBJ1-2 | . | . | TRBV20-1 | TGCAGTGCTACCCGGGGGGAGGGTCGTTATGGCTACACCTTC | CSATRGEGRYGYTF
TRBJ1-2 | few | . | TRBV20-1 | TGCAGTGCTACTCTGGCGTTGGGTCCGGACTATGGCTACACCTTC | CSATLALGPDYGYTF
TRBJ1-2 | . | TRBD1 | TRBV9 | TGTGCCAGCAGCCAGGGGGAGGATTGCTATGGCTACACCTTC | CASSQGEDCYGYTF
TRBJ1-3 | . | . | TRBV28 | TGTGCCAGCAGTTTCTACAGGCCAGGAAACACCATATATTTT | CASSFYRPGNTIYF
TRBJ1-3 | . | TRBD1 | TRBV30 | TGTGCCTGGAGTCCGGACAGGGCTAACTCTGGAAACACCATATATTTT | CAWSPDRANSGNTIYF
TRBJ2-1 | . | TRBD1 | TRBV28 | TGTGCCAGCAGACCGGGACAGGGGGTCAATGAGCAGTTCTTC | CASRPGQGVNEQFF
TRBJ2-7 | . | . | TRBV29-1 | TGCAGCGTCGTAATATCGGGAAAGCTCCTAAGGAGCTCCTACGAGCAGTACTTC | CSVVISGKLLRSSYEQYF
TRBJ2-1 | few | . | TRBV11-1 | TGTGCCAGCAGGGGAAGGAATGAGCAGTTCTTC | CASRGRNEQFF
TRBJ2-1 | . | TRBD2 | TRBV4-2 | TGTGCCAGCAGCCAAGATTCTCCTCTAGCGGGAGTCCGAAATGAGCAGTTCTTC | CASSQDSPLAGVRNEQFF
TRBJ2-7 | few | . | TRBV7-9 | TGTGCCAGCAGCTCATATACAGGGCTCTTGGAATACGAGCAGTACTTC | CASSSYTGLLEYEQYF
TRBJ2-7 | many | TRBD2 | TRBV7-6 | TGTGCCAGCAGCTCCCTTCCCCCGCGGGAGGGCTCCTACGAGCAGTACTTC | CASSSLPPREGSYEQYF
TRBJ2-7 | few | TRBD1 | TRBV12-3/TRBV12-4 | TGTGCCAGCAGCCTCGAGACAGGGGGAGTGATTTACGAGCAGTACTTC | CASSLETGGVIYEQYF
TRBJ1-4 | . | . | TRBV20-1 | TGCAGTGCTAGCATAAAGACCTCACTAGGGCGGTCTGAAAAACTGTTTTTT | CSASIKTSLGRSEKLFF
TRBJ2-7 | . | TRBD2 | TRBV12-3/TRBV12-4 | TGTGCCAGCAGTTTTAATGGCGGGAGAGCTATCTACGAGCAGTACTTC | CASSFNGGRAIYEQYF
TRBJ2-5 | . | . | TRBV4-1 | TGCGCCAGCAGCCAGGGGGCCGGGACGCAAGAGACCCAGTACTTC | CASSQGAGTQETQYF
TRBJ1-5 | . | . | TRBV20-1 | TGCAGTGGATGGGCGGACTTTGAATCCCAGCATTTT | CSGWADFESQHF
TRBJ2-1 | . | . | TRBV29-1 | TGCAGCGTAGAGGGAGTCCCAGGCTCCTACAATGAGCAGTTCTTC | CSVEGVPGSYNEQFF
TRBJ2-7 | . | TRBD1 | TRBV6-1 | TGTGCCAGCAGAGACAGGGGCGAGCAGTACTTC | CASRDRGEQYF
TRBJ2-1 | . | . | TRBV10-3 | TGTGCCATCAGTGTCCCCAGCAATGAGCAGTTCTTC | CAISVPSNEQFF
TRBJ1-4 | . | . | TRBV5-1 | TGCGCCAGCAGCTTGGCCGGACAGTTGAATGAAAAACTGTTTTTT | CASSLAGQLNEKLFF
TRBJ2-4 | . | . | TRBV7-8 | TGTGCCAGCAGCCCGGCCGGCCCCATTTCCCCCTCTTTTTCACCGATTCAGTACTTT | CASSPAGPISPSFSPIQYF
TRBJ2-7 | few | . | TRBV5-1 | TGCGCCAGCAGAAGCGGCACGGACTTATACGAGCAGTACTTC | CASRSGTDLYEQYF
TRBJ2-7 | . | . | TRBV6-2/TRBV6-3 | TGTGCCAGCAGTTGGATGCAGGCGTTCTCCTACGAGCAGTACTTC | CASSWMQAFSYEQYF
TRBJ1-2 | . | TRBD1 | TRBV7-2 | TGTGCCAGCAGCTTAGGCCCGGACAGGGGATATGGCTACACCTTC | CASSLGPDRGYGYTF
TRBJ2-5 | . | . | TRBV6-5 | TGTGCCAGCAGTTACGAGGGGTGGGCAGTCCAAGAGACCCAGTACTTC | CASSYEGWAVQETQYF
TRBJ2-5 | . | . | TRBV15 | TGTGCCACCAGCAGAGATGGTCAGGGCAGAGAGACCCAGTACTTC | CATSRDGQGRETQYF